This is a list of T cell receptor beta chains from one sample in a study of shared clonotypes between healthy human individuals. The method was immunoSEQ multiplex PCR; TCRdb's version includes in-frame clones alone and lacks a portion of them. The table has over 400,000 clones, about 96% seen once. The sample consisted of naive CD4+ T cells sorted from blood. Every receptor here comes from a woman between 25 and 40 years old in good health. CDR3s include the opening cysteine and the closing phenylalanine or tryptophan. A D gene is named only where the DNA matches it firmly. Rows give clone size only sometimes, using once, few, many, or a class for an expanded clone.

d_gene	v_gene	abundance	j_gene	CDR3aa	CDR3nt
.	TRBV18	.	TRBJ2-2	CASSPIAKAQGWNTGELFF	TGTGCCAGCTCACCGATAGCGAAAGCCCAGGGCTGGAACACCGGGGAGCTGTTTTTT
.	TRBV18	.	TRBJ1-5	CASSLGISNQPQHF	TGTGCCAGCTCACTGGGAATTAGCAATCAGCCCCAGCATTTT
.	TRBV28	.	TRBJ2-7	CASNVGVYEQYF	TGTGCCAGCAACGTCGGAGTGTACGAGCAGTACTTC
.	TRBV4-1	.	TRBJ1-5	CASSQEGGWSNQPQHF	TGCGCCAGCAGCCAAGAAGGGGGTTGGAGCAATCAGCCCCAGCATTTT
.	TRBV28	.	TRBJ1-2	CASTPGTPDYTF	TGTGCCAGCACTCCCGGGACTCCGGATTACACCTTC
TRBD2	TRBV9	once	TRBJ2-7	CASSVVEREEFHEQYF	TGTGCCAGCAGCGTAGTGGAGCGGGAGGAATTCCACGAGCAGTACTTC
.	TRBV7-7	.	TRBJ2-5	CASSAASVEETQYF	TGTGCCAGCAGCGCGGCTAGCGTCGAAGAGACCCAGTACTTC
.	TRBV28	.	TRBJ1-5	CASSPWGADQPQHF	TGTGCCAGCAGCCCCTGGGGGGCCGATCAGCCCCAGCATTTT
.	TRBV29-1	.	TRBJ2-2	CSVDRIGGFAPGELFF	TGCAGCGTTGATCGGATTGGGGGCTTTGCCCCCGGGGAGCTGTTTTTT
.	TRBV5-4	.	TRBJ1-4	CASSLAPPGEKLFF	TGTGCCAGCAGCTTGGCGCCGCCAGGTGAAAAACTGTTTTTT
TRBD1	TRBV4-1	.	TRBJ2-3	CASSQGGDRGGTDTQYF	TGCGCCAGCAGCCAAGGGGGGGACAGGGGAGGCACAGATACGCAGTATTTT
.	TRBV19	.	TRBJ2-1	CASSTGLDDEQFF	TGTGCCAGTAGTACAGGGCTAGACGATGAGCAGTTCTTC
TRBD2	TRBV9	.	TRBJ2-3	CASSEGLAGSTDTQYF	TGTGCCAGCAGCGAGGGACTAGCGGGGAGCACAGATACGCAGTATTTT
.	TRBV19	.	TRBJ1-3	CASSNMRSSGNTIYF	TGTGCCAGTAGTAACATGCGGAGCTCTGGAAACACCATATATTTT
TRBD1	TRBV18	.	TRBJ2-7	CASSPQRSGQGSYEQYF	TGTGCCAGCTCACCACAACGTAGTGGACAGGGATCATACGAGCAGTACTTC
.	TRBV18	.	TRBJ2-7	CASSLAGHSYEQYF	TGTGCCAGCTCACTCGCGGGACATAGTTACGAGCAGTACTTC
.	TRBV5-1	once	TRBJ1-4	CASSGVRAGSATNEKLFF	TGCGCCAGCTCTGGGGTCAGGGCGGGATCTGCAACTAATGAAAAACTGTTTTTT
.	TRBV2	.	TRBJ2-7	CATNGRLGYEQYF	TGTGCCACCAATGGGCGCCTCGGCTACGAGCAGTACTTC
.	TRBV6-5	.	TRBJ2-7	CASSNSYEQYF	TGTGCCAGCAGTAACTCCTACGAGCAGTACTTC
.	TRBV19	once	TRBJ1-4	CASSQFGPREKLFF	TGTGCCAGTTCCCAATTCGGCCCAAGGGAAAAACTGTTTTTT
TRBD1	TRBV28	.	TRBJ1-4	CASSDGTGSAKLFF	TGTGCCAGCAGTGACGGGACAGGGAGCGCAAAACTGTTTTTT
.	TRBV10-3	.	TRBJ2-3	CAIRGGTSSTDTQYF	TGTGCCATCAGGGGAGGGACATCTAGCACAGATACGCAGTATTTT
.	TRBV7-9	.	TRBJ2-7	CASSRDTGVDEQYF	TGTGCCAGCAGCCGGGACACGGGGGTCGACGAGCAGTACTTC
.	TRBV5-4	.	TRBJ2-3	CASSEGDTQYF	TGTGCCAGCAGTGAGGGAGATACGCAGTATTTT
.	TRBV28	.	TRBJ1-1	CASSFGGARNTEAFF	TGTGCCAGCAGTTTTGGTGGGGCCAGGAACACTGAAGCTTTCTTT
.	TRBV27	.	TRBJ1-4	CASSLRGTNEKLFF	TGTGCCAGCAGTTTAAGGGGGACTAATGAAAAACTGTTTTTT
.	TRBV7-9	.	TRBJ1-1	CASSRARDDKAFF	TGTGCCAGCAGCCGCGCGAGGGACGATAAAGCTTTCTTT
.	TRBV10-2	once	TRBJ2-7	CASKSSQGTYEQYF	TGCGCCAGCAAGTCCTCGCAGGGGACCTACGAGCAGTACTTC
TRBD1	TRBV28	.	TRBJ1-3	CASSSPTTGGGTIYF	TGTGCCAGCAGTTCACCAACCACAGGGGGGGGCACCATATATTTT
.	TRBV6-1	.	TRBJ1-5	CASSERIGSAPQHF	TGTGCCAGCAGTGAACGGATAGGGAGTGCGCCCCAGCATTTT
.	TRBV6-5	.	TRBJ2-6	CASSSTTGANVLTF	TGTGCCAGCAGTTCCACTACTGGGGCCAACGTCCTGACTTTC
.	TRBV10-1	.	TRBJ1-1	CASSESTGKNTEAFF	TGCGCCAGCAGTGAGTCTACAGGGAAGAACACTGAAGCTTTCTTT
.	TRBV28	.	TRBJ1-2	CASSDPYGYTF	TGTGCCAGCAGCGACCCGTATGGCTACACCTTC
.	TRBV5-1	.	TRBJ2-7	CASSPDLYTSYYYEQYF	TGCGCCAGCAGCCCGGACCTCTATACCTCCTATTACTACGAGCAGTACTTC
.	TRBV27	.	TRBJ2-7	CASSFYPGVGEQYF	TGTGCCAGCAGTTTTTACCCGGGAGTGGGTGAGCAGTACTTC
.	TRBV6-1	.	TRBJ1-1	CASRGGNTEAFF	TGTGCCTCCAGAGGGGGGAACACTGAAGCTTTCTTT
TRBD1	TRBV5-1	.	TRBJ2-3	CASSFFPGQGTDTQYF	TGCGCCAGCAGCTTTTTCCCCGGACAGGGCACAGATACGCAGTATTTT
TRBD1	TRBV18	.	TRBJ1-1	CASSNRGPDTEAFF	TGTGCCAGCTCAAACAGGGGGCCAGACACTGAAGCTTTCTTT
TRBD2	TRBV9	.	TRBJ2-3	CASSVGLAGVTDTQYF	TGTGCCAGCAGCGTAGGACTAGCGGGAGTCACAGATACGCAGTATTTT
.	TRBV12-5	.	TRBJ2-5	CASGRGREETQYF	TGTGCTAGTGGTCGGGGGCGAGAGGAGACCCAGTACTTC
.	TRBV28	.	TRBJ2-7	CASSWGGLTYEQYF	TGTGCCAGCAGTTGGGGGGGGCTTACCTACGAGCAGTACTTC
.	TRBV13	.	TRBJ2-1	CASSIDRRGYNEQFF	TGTGCCAGCAGCATCGACAGGAGGGGCTACAATGAGCAGTTCTTC